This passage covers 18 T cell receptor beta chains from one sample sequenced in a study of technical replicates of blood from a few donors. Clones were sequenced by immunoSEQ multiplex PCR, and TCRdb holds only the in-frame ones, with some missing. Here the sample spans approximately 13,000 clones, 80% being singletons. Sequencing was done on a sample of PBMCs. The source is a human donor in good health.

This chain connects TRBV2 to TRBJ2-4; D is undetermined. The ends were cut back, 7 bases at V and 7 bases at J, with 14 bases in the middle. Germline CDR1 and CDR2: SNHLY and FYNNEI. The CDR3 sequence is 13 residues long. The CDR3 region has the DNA TGTGCCAGCAATGGAGAGTCTGGGAACATTCAGTACTTC. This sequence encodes CASNGESGNIQYF.

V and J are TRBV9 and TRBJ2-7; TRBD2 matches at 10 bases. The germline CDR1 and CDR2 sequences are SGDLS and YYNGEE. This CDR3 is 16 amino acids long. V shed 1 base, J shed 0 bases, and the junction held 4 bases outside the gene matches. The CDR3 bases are TGTGCCAGCAGCGTACTATCTAGCGGGAGCTCCTACGAGCAGTACTTC. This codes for CASSVLSSGSSYEQYF.

The CDR3 coding sequence is TGTGCCAGCAGCGCGTGGGGGACAGGGGGCTACGAGCAGTACTTC. This encodes CASSAWGTGGYEQYF. The chain links TRBV6-5 to TRBJ2-7, with 11 bases matching TRBD1. The CDR3 spans 15 residues. V gave up 6 bases and J gave up 3 bases; unmatched junction bases: 7. CDR1 MNHEY and CDR2 SVGAGI come from the germline V gene.

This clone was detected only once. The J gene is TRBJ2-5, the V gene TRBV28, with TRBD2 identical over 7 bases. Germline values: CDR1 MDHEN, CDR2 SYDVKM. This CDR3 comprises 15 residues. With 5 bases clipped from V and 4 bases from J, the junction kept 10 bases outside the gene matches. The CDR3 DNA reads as TGTGCCAGCAGTACTCGGGGGAGGGGCGCAGAGACCCAGTACTTC. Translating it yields CASSTRGRGAETQYF. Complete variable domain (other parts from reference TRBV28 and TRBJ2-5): DVKVTQSSRYLVKRTGEKVFLECVQDMDHENMFWYRQDPGLGLRLIYFSYDVKMKEKGDIPEGYSVSREKKERFSLILESASTNQTSMYLCASSTRGRGAETQYFGPGTRLLVL.

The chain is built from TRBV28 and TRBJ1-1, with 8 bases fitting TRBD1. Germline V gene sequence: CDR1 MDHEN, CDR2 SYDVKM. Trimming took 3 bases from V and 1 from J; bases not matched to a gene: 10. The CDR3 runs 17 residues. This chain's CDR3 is CASSFLPGQEQNTEAFF. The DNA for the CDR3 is TGTGCCAGCAGTTTTCTACCGGGACAGGAGCAGAACACTGAAGCTTTCTTT.

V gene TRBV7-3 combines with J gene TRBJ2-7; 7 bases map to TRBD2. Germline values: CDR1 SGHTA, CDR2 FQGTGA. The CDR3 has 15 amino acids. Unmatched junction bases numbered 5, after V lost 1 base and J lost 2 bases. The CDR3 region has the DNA TGTGCCAGCAGCTTAAACGGCGGACTAGCCTACGAGCAGTACTTC. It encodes CASSLNGGLAYEQYF.

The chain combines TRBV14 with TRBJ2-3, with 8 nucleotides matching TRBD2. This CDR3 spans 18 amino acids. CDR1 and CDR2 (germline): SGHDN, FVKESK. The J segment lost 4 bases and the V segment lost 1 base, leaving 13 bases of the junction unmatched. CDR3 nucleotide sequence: TGTGCCAGCAGCCAAGGTCTCGTAACGGGAGGGCGCGCAGATACGCAGTATTTT. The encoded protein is CASSQGLVTGGRADTQYF.

The CDR3 reads CASSVVGGSTEAFF. As DNA, the CDR3 is TGTGCCAGCAGCGTAGTCGGAGGGAGCACTGAAGCTTTCTTT. J is TRBJ1-1 and V is TRBV9; no clear D gene. The CDR3 is 14 amino acids. From germline, CDR1 is SGDLS and CDR2 YYNGEE. V was clipped by 0 bases and J by 4 bases, with 10 bases between them.

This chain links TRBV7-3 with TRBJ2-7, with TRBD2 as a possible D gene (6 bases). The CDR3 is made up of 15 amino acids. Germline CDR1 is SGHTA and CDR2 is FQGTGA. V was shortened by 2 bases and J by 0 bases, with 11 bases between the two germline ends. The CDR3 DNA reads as TGTGCCAGCAGCTTACAGGACGGGAGCTCCTACGAGCAGTACTTC. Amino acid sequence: CASSLQDGSSYEQYF.

The CDR3: CASSPAGLAGSGTGELFF. CDR3 nucleotide sequence: TGTGCCAGCAGCCCAGCGGGACTAGCGGGAAGCGGGACCGGGGAGCTGTTTTTT. The chain has TRBV7-2 and TRBJ2-2; 13 bases line up with TRBD2. CDR1 is SGHTA and CDR2 is FQGNSA in the germline V gene. V lost 5 bases and J lost 5; bases outside the gene matches: 11. The CDR3 is 18 residues long.

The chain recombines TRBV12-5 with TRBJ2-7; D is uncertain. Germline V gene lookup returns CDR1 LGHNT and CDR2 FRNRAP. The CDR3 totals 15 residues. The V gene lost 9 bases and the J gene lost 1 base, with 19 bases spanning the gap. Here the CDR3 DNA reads TGTGCTAGGTCCCGCCTATGGTCTCGGTCCTACGAGCAGTACTTC. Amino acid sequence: CARSRLWSRSYEQYF.

The DNA for the CDR3 is TGTGCCAGCAAAAGGGACAGGGTCCACTACGAGCAGTACTTC. Its translation is CASKRDRVHYEQYF. The chain has TRBV28 and TRBJ2-7; 9 positions match TRBD1. Trimming took 7 bases from V and 3 from J; bases not matched to a gene: 7. Germline loops: CDR1 MDHEN, CDR2 SYDVKM. CDR3 length equals 14 residues.

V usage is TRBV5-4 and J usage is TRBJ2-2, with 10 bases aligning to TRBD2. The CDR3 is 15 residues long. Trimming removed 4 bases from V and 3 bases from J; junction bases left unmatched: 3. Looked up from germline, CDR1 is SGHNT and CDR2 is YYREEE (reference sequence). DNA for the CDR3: TGTGCCAGCAGCGTAGCGGGAGGACACACCGGGGAGCTGTTTTTT. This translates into CASSVAGGHTGELFF.

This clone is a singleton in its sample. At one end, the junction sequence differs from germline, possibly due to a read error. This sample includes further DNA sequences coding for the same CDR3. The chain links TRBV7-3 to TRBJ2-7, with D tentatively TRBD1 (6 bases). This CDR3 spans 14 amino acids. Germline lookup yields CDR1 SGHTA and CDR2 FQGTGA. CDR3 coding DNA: TGTGCCAGCAGTTTAACGTGGGACACGAAAGAGCAGTACTTC. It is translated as CASSLTWDTKEQYF.

The CDR3 loop is CASSPLRLGGEQYF. For the CDR3, the DNA is TGTGCCAGCAGCCCACTTCGACTCGGAGGCGAGCAGTACTTC. The V gene is TRBV7-9, the J gene TRBJ2-7, with D tentatively TRBD2 (5 bases). Trimming pared 5 bases from V and 6 bases from J, leaving 17 bases between. CDR3 length equals 14 residues. CDR1 is SEHNR, CDR2 FQNEAQ, per germline (reference sequence).

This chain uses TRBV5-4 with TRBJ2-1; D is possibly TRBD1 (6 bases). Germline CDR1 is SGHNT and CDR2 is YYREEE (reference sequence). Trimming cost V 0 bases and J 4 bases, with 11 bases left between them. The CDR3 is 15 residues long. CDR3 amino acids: CASSLDRASYNEQFF. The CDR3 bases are TGTGCCAGCAGCTTGGACAGGGCCTCTTACAATGAGCAGTTCTTC.

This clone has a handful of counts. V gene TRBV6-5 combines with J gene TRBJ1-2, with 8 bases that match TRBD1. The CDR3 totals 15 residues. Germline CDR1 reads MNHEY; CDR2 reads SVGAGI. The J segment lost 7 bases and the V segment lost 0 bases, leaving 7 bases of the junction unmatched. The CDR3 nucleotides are TGTGCCAGCAGTTACTCCAATCAGGGGGCAGGTGGCTACACCTTC. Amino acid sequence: CASSYSNQGAGGYTF.

The CDR3: CASSQVLPPGVQETQYF. CDR3 in DNA: TGCGCCAGCAGCCAAGTATTGCCCCCAGGGGTTCAGGAGACCCAGTACTTC. This chain uses TRBV4-1 with TRBJ2-5; perhaps TRBD1 as D (6 bases). Trimming cost V 1 base and J 5 bases, with 20 bases left between them. The germline V gene encodes CDR1 MGHRA and CDR2 YSYEKL. The CDR3 consists of 17 residues.